This T cell receptor beta chain appears in the sequencing data of a study of blood T cell repertoires in COVID-19. Study-level background: Sample material is recorded as cDNA or gDNA derived from T cells, B-cell-depleted T cells, or PBMCs.

This clone appeared once. The protocol was immunoSEQ multiplex PCR, while the TCRdb copy is restricted to in-frame clones and leaves out a portion. The repertoire holds approximately 160,000 clones, with approximately 83% as singletons. The TCR was taken from a woman older than 75 with active or convalescent COVID-19. The sequencing input was peripheral blood.

The CDR3 bases are TGTGCCAGCAGCAGGACTAGCGGGACCTCAGATACGCAGTATTTT. As protein: CASSRTSGTSDTQYF. The rearrangement uses TRBV5-4 and TRBJ2-3, with TRBD2 identical over 12 bases. The J segment lost 4 bases and the V segment lost 4 bases, leaving 4 bases of the junction unmatched. Germline V lookup: CDR1 SGHNT, CDR2 YYREEE (reference sequence). The CDR3 loop spans 15 amino acids.